The following is a TCR beta chain sequence with its context. Its antigen is still unknown. The CDR3 totals 15 residues. Trimming removed 2 bases from V and 7 bases from J; junction bases left unmatched: 6. Germline V lookup: CDR1 MDHEN, CDR2 SYDVKM. This sample is drawn from a study of cytomegalovirus exposure and HLA in healthy donors. The wider study: A prior study identified over 100 million unique TCR beta sequences from about 180 million T cells.

Donors in the study were healthy people who gave bone marrow. Points from the study as a whole: According to the study, 160 or so TCR beta chains were cytomegalovirus-associated.

In the PCR, 60 Vbeta and 13 Jbeta primers were used. Some clones are missing from TCRdb's copy, which holds only in-frame ones; the method was immunoSEQ multiplex PCR. The sample shows roughly 140,000 clones, about three quarters of them seen only once. The source of this sequence is a man aged 18 to 29 in good health and CMV-seronegative. V usage is TRBV28 and J usage is TRBJ1-4; 8 positions match TRBD1. The sequenced material came from PBMCs. In DNA, the CDR3 is TGTGCCAGCAGTTTAGGAGGACAGGGAGGTGAAAAACTGTTTTTT. Translating gives CASSLGGQGGEKLFF.